This T cell receptor beta chain was retrieved from a study of T cell responses to AZD1222 COVID-19 vaccine. Turning to the study itself: Second-dose groups at about 4 or about 12 weeks were pooled.

Findings of the study overall: Distributed over spike, vaccine-associated CD4 TCRs predominated at 160-218 and 743-854. The donor cohort was predominantly white British with a female majority, and clonal diversity may have been underestimated. In the spike-specific TCR repertoire, nearly half reportedly target unmutated variant regions.

Note on this clone: Antigen unknown.

Some clones are missing from TCRdb's copy, which holds only in-frame ones; the method was immunoSEQ multiplex PCR. The sample lists approximately 130,000 clones; over 90% were seen once. Germline loops: CDR1 LGHDT, CDR2 YNNKEL (reference sequence). CDR3 length: 18 amino acids. Trimming removed 4 bases from V and 3 bases from J, with 24 bases in between. This sequence was found in an adult in good health. Here the sequenced sample was peripheral blood, taken on day 0 of AZD1222 vaccination. V and J are TRBV3-1 (or the pseudogene TRBV3-2) and TRBJ1-2; D perhaps matches TRBD1 (6 bases). The CDR3 protein is CASSPTSGRGLGDYGYTF. The DNA for the CDR3 is TGTGCCAGCAGCCCCACCTCGGGCAGGGGATTAGGTGACTATGGCTACACCTTC.